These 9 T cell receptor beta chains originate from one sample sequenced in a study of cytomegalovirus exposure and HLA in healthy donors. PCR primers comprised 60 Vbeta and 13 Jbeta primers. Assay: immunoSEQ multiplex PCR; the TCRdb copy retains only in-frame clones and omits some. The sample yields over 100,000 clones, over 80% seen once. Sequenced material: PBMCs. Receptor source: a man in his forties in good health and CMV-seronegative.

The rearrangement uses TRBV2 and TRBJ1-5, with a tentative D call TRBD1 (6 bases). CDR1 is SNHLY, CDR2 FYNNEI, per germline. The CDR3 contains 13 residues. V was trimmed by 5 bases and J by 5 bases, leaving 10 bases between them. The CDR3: CASSRTADQPQHF. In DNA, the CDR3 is TGTGCCAGCAGTAGGACAGCAGATCAGCCCCAGCATTTT.

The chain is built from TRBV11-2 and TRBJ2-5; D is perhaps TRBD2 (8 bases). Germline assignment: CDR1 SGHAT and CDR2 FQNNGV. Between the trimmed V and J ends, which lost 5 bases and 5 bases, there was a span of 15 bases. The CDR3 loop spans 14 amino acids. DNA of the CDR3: TGTGCCAGCAGCACTAGCGGACAGGTCGAGACCCAGTACTTC. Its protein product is CASSTSGQVETQYF.

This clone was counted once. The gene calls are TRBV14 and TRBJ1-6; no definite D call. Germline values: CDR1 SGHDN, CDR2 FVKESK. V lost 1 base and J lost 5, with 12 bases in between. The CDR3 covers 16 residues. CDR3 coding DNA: TGTGCCAGCAGCCAAGCCCTGGCGCAGGATAATTCACCCCTCCACTTT. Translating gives CASSQALAQDNSPLHF.

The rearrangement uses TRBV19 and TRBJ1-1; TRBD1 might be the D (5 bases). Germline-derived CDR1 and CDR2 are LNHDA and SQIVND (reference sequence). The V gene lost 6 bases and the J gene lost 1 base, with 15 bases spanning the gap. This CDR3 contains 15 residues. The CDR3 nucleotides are TGTGCCAGTAGGGGGGAGGGGCTCGGGAACACTGAAGCTTTCTTT. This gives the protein CASRGEGLGNTEAFF. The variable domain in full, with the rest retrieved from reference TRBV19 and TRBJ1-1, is DGGITQSPKYLFRKEGQNVTLSCEQNLNHDAMYWYRQDPGQGLRLIYYSQIVNDFQKGDIAEGYSVSREKKESFPLTVTSAQKNPTAFYLCASRGEGLGNTEAFFGQGTRLTVV.

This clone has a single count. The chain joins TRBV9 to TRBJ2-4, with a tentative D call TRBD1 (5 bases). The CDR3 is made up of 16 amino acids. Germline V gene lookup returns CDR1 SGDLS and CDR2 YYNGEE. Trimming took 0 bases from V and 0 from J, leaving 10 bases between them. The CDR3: CASSVGQGLAKNIQYF. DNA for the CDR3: TGTGCCAGCAGCGTAGGGCAGGGATTAGCCAAAAACATTCAGTACTTC.

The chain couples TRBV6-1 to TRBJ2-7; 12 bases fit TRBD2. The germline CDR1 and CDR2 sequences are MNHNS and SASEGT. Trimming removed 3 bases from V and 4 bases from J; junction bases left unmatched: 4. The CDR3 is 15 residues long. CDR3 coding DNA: TGTGCCAGCAGTGACTGGACTAGCGGGGTATACGAGCAGTACTTC. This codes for CASSDWTSGVYEQYF.

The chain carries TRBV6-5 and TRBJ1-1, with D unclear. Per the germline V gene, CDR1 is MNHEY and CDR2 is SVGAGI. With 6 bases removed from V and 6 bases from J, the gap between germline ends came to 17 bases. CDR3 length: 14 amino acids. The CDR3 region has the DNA TGTGCCAGCAGGACCGGGATGTCAAGGGCTGAAGCTTTCTTT. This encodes CASRTGMSRAEAFF.

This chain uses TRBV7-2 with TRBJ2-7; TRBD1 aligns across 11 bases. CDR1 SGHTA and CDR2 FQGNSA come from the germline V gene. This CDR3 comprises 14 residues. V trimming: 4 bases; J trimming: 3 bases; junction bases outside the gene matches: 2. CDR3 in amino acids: CASSWGQGVYEQYF. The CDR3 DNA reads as TGTGCCAGCAGCTGGGGACAGGGGGTCTACGAGCAGTACTTC.

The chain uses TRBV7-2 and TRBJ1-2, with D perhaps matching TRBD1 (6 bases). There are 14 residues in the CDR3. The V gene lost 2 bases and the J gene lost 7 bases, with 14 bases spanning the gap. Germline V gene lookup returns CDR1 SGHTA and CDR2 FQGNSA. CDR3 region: CASSLSIRGIGYTF. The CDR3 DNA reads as TGTGCCAGCAGCTTAAGTATAAGGGGGATTGGCTACACCTTC.